This T cell receptor (beta chain) was identified in a study of blood T cell repertoires in COVID-19. Deletions cut 3 bases from V and 4 bases from J, with 15 bases between. From germline, CDR1 is DFQATT and CDR2 SNEGSKA (reference sequence). This CDR3 has 14 residues. TCRdb's copy holds only in-frame clones and misses some; the assay was immunoSEQ multiplex PCR. The sample gives approximately 250,000 clones, around 85% of which show up once; around 6.5% is in the top ten. The sequence derives from a woman aged 55-75 years with active or convalescent COVID-19. Source material: peripheral blood. The chain carries TRBV20-1 and TRBJ2-5; D is uncertain. The chain's CDR3 is CSASKRLFSETQYF. In DNA form, the CDR3 reads TGCAGTGCTAGTAAGCGACTTTTTTCAGAGACCCAGTACTTC.